What follows are 10 T cell receptor beta chains derived from one specimen sequenced in a study of beta chain features in type 1 diabetes. Investigators reverse transcribed all isolated RNA, so they sequenced expressed TCRB transcripts. The repertoire was sequenced with immunoSEQ multiplex PCR; TCRdb's copy has only in-frame clones and lacks some. The sample lists 250,000 to 350,000 clones; 12% to 15% were seen once. The sample consisted of central memory CD4+ T cells from blood. The receptors here all came from a young man in good health.

This clone showed up many times. At one of its ends the junction is not consistent with the germline gene, which may arise from a read error. The J gene is TRBJ2-3, the V gene TRBV7-7; 8 bases match TRBD2. Germline V gene sequence: CDR1 SSHAT, CDR2 FNYEAQ (reference sequence). CDR3 size: 18 residues. CDR3 nucleotides: TGTGCTAGCAGCTTACGTCCCAGGGGAGCGGGAGAACTAGATACGCAGTATTTT. Amino acid sequence: CASSLRPRGAGELDTQYF.

This clone was seen only a few times. The chain combines TRBV6-6 with TRBJ1-6; 9 positions match TRBD1. The CDR3 runs to 14 residues. CDR1 is MNHNY and CDR2 is SVGAGI in the germline V gene (reference sequence). The V and J ends lost 6 bases and 14 bases, in that order; junction bases with no gene match: 11. CDR3 DNA: TGTGCCAGCAGGTACCGGGACAGGGCCTTGTCCCTCCACTTT. Its translation is CASRYRDRALSLHF.

The chain couples TRBV12-5 to TRBJ2-7; D possibly uses TRBD1 or TRBD2 (6 bases each). V gave up 6 bases and J gave up 3 bases, with 21 bases separating them. The CDR3 loop spans 16 amino acids. Germline V gives CDR1 LGHNT, CDR2 FRNRAP. This chain's CDR3 is CASGSPRGPLGYEQYF. The CDR3, as DNA: TGTGCTAGTGGCTCACCCCGGGGGCCTCTTGGCTACGAGCAGTACTTC.

In its sample, this clone was seen a few times. J is TRBJ1-1 and V is TRBV2; D perhaps matches TRBD1 (5 bases). The CDR3 is made up of 12 amino acids. V lost 6 bases and J lost 4, with 9 bases in between. In germline, CDR1 is SNHLY, CDR2 FYNNEI. The CDR3 here is CASRWRGTEAFF. The CDR3, as DNA: TGTGCCAGCAGGTGGAGGGGCACTGAAGCTTTCTTT.

This clone was seen more than once but under ten times. The chain joins TRBV7-2 to TRBJ2-7, with 9 bases aligning to TRBD1. V shed 6 bases and J 4 bases; nucleotides not matched to a gene: 7. The CDR3 consists of 14 residues. From germline, CDR1 is SGHTA and CDR2 FQGNSA. The CDR3 is CASRPDRGAYEQYF. For the CDR3, the DNA is TGTGCCAGCAGACCTGACAGGGGGGCTTACGAGCAGTACTTC.

This clone showed up just a few times. CDR3 amino acids: CSVPDPTAKNIQYF. CDR3 in DNA: TGCAGCGTACCGGACCCCACGGCCAAAAACATTCAGTACTTC. This sequence joins TRBV29-1 and TRBJ2-4; D is uncertain. The germline V and J ends were trimmed by 6 bases and 1 base, with 13 bases remaining between them. Germline CDR1 reads SQVTM; CDR2 reads ANQGSEA. The CDR3 contains 14 residues.

The chain couples TRBV4-1 to TRBJ1-2; no clear D. The CDR3 consists of 13 residues. The germline V and J ends were trimmed by 0 bases and 2 bases, with 4 bases remaining between them. Germline CDR1 reads MGHRA; CDR2 reads YSYEKL. The CDR3 sequence: CASSQEQNYGYTF. CDR3 DNA sequence: TGCGCCAGCAGCCAAGAGCAGAACTATGGCTACACCTTC.

This clone has just a few counts. This chain connects TRBV9 to TRBJ2-7, with TRBD2 identical over 8 bases. J lost 6 bases, V lost 0 bases, and 5 bases had no gene match. Germline V gene lookup returns CDR1 SGDLS and CDR2 YYNGEE. The CDR3 runs to 14 residues. This CDR3 is CASSVDPTSGEQYF. CDR3 sequence (DNA): TGTGCCAGCAGCGTAGACCCAACTAGCGGCGAGCAGTACTTC. The whole variable domain, filled in from reference TRBV9 and TRBJ2-7, reads DSGVTQTPKHLITATGQRVTLRCSPRSGDLSVYWYQQSLDQGLQFLIQYYNGEERAKGNILERFSAQQFPDLHSELNLSSLELGDSALYFCASSVDPTSGEQYFGPGTRLTVT.

This clone was detected ten times or more. DNA of the CDR3: TGTGCCACTTGGACAGGGAGCTTTTCTAACTATGGCTACACCTTC. It encodes CATWTGSFSNYGYTF. The chain has TRBV19 and TRBJ1-2, with 8 bases identical to TRBD1. This CDR3 spans 15 amino acids. After removal of 10 bases from V and 0 bases from J, the junction contained 10 bases not matched to a gene. The germline CDR1 and CDR2 sequences are LNHDA and SQIVND (reference sequence).

This clone was detected only once. This sequence joins TRBV6-5 and TRBJ1-1; the D is unclear. Between the trimmed V and J ends, which lost 6 bases and 1 base, there was a span of 6 bases. The CDR3 is 12 amino acids. Germline lookup yields CDR1 MNHEY and CDR2 SVGAGI. The CDR3 reads CASRTANTEAFF. In DNA form, the CDR3 reads TGTGCCAGCAGAACAGCGAACACTGAAGCTTTCTTT.